The next 3 T cell receptor beta chains were all read from a single sample in a study of blood T cell repertoires in COVID-19. Only in-frame clones appear in the TCRdb table, and some are missing; sequencing was by immunoSEQ multiplex PCR. The sample comprises over 150,000 clones, more than 80% of which are singletons, and approximately 7% rests with the top ten. Sequences were obtained from peripheral blood. The origin of the receptors is a human donor in a cohort sampled during active COVID-19.

The chain uses TRBV18 and TRBJ1-2, with TRBD1 as a possible D gene (6 bases). V lost 2 bases, J lost 2 bases, and 15 bases lay in between. This CDR3 comprises 16 residues. Germline CDR1 reads KGHSH; CDR2 reads LQKENI. CDR3 in amino acids: CASSPRRQDTNYGYTF. The CDR3 nucleotides are TGTGCCAGCTCACCAAGGAGACAGGACACGAACTATGGCTACACCTTC. Full variable domain (remainder filled in from reference TRBV18 and TRBJ1-2): NAGVMQNPRHLVRRRGQEARLRCSPMKGHSHVYWYRQLPEEGLKFMVYLQKENIIDESGMPKERFSAEFPKEGPSILRIQQVVRGDSAAYFCASSPRRQDTNYGYTFGSGTRLTVV.

The chain uses TRBV27 and TRBJ1-2; 8 bases agree with TRBD1. Trimming took 4 bases from V and 7 from J; bases not matched to a gene: 5. Germline values: CDR1 MNHEY, CDR2 SMNVEV (reference sequence). This CDR3 is built from 13 residues. The CDR3, as DNA: TGTGCCAGCAGTTCGGACAGGGAGAGTGGCTACACCTTC. It yields the protein CASSSDRESGYTF.

CDR3 sequence (DNA): TGTGCCAGCAGTTTAAGGGGAACTAACTATGGCTACACCTTC. Its protein product is CASSLRGTNYGYTF. The chain recombines TRBV27 with TRBJ1-2; maybe TRBD1 (5 bases). V was shortened by 2 bases and J by 0 bases, with 7 bases between the two germline ends. Germline assignment: CDR1 MNHEY and CDR2 SMNVEV (reference sequence). This CDR3 has 14 residues.